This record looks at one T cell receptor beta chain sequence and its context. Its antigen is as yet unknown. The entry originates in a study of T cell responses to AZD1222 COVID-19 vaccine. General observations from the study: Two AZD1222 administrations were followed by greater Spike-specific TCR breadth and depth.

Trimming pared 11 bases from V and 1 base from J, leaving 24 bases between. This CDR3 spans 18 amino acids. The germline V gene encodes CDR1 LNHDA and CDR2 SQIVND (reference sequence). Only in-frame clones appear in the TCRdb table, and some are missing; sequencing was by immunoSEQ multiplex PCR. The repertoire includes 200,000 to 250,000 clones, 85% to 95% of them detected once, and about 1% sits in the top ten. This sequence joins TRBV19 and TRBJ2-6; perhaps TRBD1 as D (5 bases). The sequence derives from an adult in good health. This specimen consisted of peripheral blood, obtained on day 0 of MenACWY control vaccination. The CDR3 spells CASSGETVVLSGANVLTF. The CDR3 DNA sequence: TGTGCCTCTTCCGGCGAGACAGTAGTCCTATCTGGGGCCAACGTCCTGACTTTC.